Presented here are 14 T cell receptor beta chains from one specimen sequenced in a study of siplizumab effects on memory and regulatory T cells. Data came from immunoSEQ multiplex PCR; TCRdb stores just in-frame clones and leaves some out. The sample comprises around 99,000 clones, under 95% of which are singletons, and about 0.78% rests with the top ten. The sequencing input was Tregs sorted from blood. Every receptor here comes from a human donor in good health.

The chain is built from TRBV6-5 and TRBJ1-2; no clear D gene. Germline CDR1 MNHEY, CDR2 SVGAGI. The CDR3 consists of 13 residues. The ends were cut back, 3 bases at V and 4 bases at J, with 9 bases in the middle. This chain's CDR3 is CASSYGQIYGYTF. The CDR3 nucleotides are TGTGCCAGCAGTTATGGGCAGATCTATGGCTACACCTTC.

The chain recombines TRBV6-5 with TRBJ2-2, with D possibly being TRBD1 (5 bases). V shed 8 bases and J shed 4 bases, with 14 bases lying between them. The germline CDR1 and CDR2 sequences are MNHEY and SVGAGI. The CDR3 consists of 14 residues. CDR3 coding DNA: TGTGCCAGCTCTCAGGGCGTTACCACCGGGGAGCTGTTTTTT. This translates into CASSQGVTTGELFF.

This clone was observed once. CDR3 loop: CASSIMGAYTEAFF. The CDR3 bases are TGTGCCAGTAGTATAATGGGAGCGTACACTGAAGCTTTCTTT. V gene TRBV19 combines with J gene TRBJ1-1; no clear D gene. V was clipped by 2 bases and J by 3 bases, with 10 bases between them. The CDR3 extends over 14 amino acids. Germline V gives CDR1 LNHDA, CDR2 SQIVND (reference sequence).

The rearrangement uses TRBV6-1 and TRBJ2-5; D not certain. Germline CDR1 is MNHNS and CDR2 is SASEGT. This CDR3 spans 15 amino acids. V was clipped by 4 bases and J by 2 bases, with 14 bases between them. The chain's CDR3 is CASSGGPRLQETQYF. CDR3 bases: TGTGCCAGCAGTGGTGGACCGCGGCTACAAGAGACCCAGTACTTC.

The gene calls are TRBV19 and TRBJ1-1, with D tentatively TRBD1 (5 bases). Germline lookup yields CDR1 LNHDA and CDR2 SQIVND (reference sequence). V gave up 5 bases and J gave up 1 base, with 11 bases separating them. The CDR3 is 14 residues long. The CDR3 here is CASSALQGNTEAFF. CDR3 DNA: TGTGCCAGTAGTGCCCTGCAGGGGAACACTGAAGCTTTCTTT.

The chain recombines TRBV5-4 with TRBJ2-2; D not certain. This CDR3 contains 15 residues. Germline V gene lookup returns CDR1 SGHNT and CDR2 YYREEE (reference sequence). V dropped 0 bases and J dropped 2 bases, with 8 bases sitting between them. The CDR3 sequence: CASSLGPINTGELFF. The CDR3, as DNA: TGTGCCAGCAGCTTGGGCCCGATAAACACCGGGGAGCTGTTTTTT.

The chain combines TRBV29-1 with TRBJ2-5, with 8 bases identical to TRBD1. Losses at the gene ends were 5 bases for V and 3 bases for J; bases not matched to a gene: 11. The CDR3 runs to 15 residues. CDR1 SQVTM and CDR2 ANQGSEA come from the germline V gene. CDR3 sequence: CSVRTGTIPKETQYF. The CDR3 coding sequence is TGCAGCGTTCGGACAGGGACAATACCAAAAGAGACCCAGTACTTC.

The chain joins TRBV19 to TRBJ1-1; 8 bases align to TRBD1. The CDR3 has 13 residues. Unmatched junction bases numbered 6, after V lost 6 bases and J lost 6 bases. In germline, CDR1 is LNHDA, CDR2 SQIVND (reference sequence). Here the CDR3 reads CASRWTGWAEAFF. CDR3 nucleotides: TGTGCCAGTAGGTGGACAGGGTGGGCTGAAGCTTTCTTT.

CDR3 protein: CATSRDGLAPDTQYF. The CDR3 DNA reads as TGTGCCACCAGCAGAGATGGGCTAGCCCCAGATACGCAGTATTTT. The chain combines TRBV15 with TRBJ2-3; perhaps TRBD2 as D (5 bases). The CDR3 has 15 amino acids. Trimming stripped 0 bases from V and 4 bases from J, with 11 bases between. Germline V gives CDR1 LNHNV, CDR2 YYDKDF (reference sequence).

The table lists this clone with a count of one. The rearrangement uses TRBV12-5 and TRBJ2-7; TRBD2 is a possible D gene (6 bases). V lost 1 base and J 3 bases, leaving 10 bases between the germline ends. The germline CDR1 and CDR2 sequences are LGHNT and FRNRAP. The CDR3 sequence is 14 residues long. The CDR3 is CASGLGDSRYEQYF. The DNA of the CDR3 is TGTGCTAGTGGTTTGGGGGACTCCCGCTACGAGCAGTACTTC. The whole variable domain, remainder taken from reference TRBV12-5 and TRBJ2-7, is DARVTQTPRHKVTEMGQEVTMRCQPILGHNTVFWYRQTMMQGLELLAYFRNRAPLDDSGMPKDRFSAEMPDATLATLKIQPSEPRDSAVYFCASGLGDSRYEQYFGPGTRLTVT.

The rearrangement links TRBV5-6 to TRBJ2-5; TRBD1 might be the D (6 bases). The CDR3 is 15 residues long. CDR1 and CDR2 (germline): SGHDT, YYEEEE. V lost 2 bases, J lost 5 bases, and 16 bases lay in between. CDR3 sequence reads: CASSFGPGERETQYF. The CDR3 DNA reads TGTGCCAGCAGCTTCGGACCAGGGGAGCGGGAGACCCAGTACTTC.

The gene calls are TRBV30 and TRBJ2-3, with D unclear. Germline V CDR1 and CDR2: GTSNPN, SVGIG (reference sequence). This CDR3 is built from 11 residues. V was trimmed by 0 bases and J by 6 bases, leaving 4 bases between them. In nucleotides, the CDR3 is TGTGCCTGGAGTGTATCGGATACGCAGTATTTT. It is translated as CAWSVSDTQYF.

The CDR3 spells CASSESTASGQETQYF. The CDR3 DNA reads as TGCGCCAGCAGTGAGTCGACGGCTAGCGGGCAAGAGACCCAGTACTTC. The chain recombines TRBV10-2 with TRBJ2-5, with 8 bases aligning to TRBD2. The CDR3 has 16 amino acids. Trimming at V came to 0 bases and at J to 2 bases, leaving 5 bases not matched to a gene. Germline V gene lookup returns CDR1 WSHSY and CDR2 SAAADI.

The chain employs TRBV29-1 and TRBJ2-1; TRBD2 matches 9 bases. This CDR3 region has 14 residues. Per the germline V gene, CDR1 is SQVTM and CDR2 is ANQGSEA. Unmatched junction bases numbered 8, after V lost 5 bases and J lost 6 bases. CDR3 in amino acids: CSVIAGVKSNEQFF. CDR3 in DNA: TGCAGCGTTATAGCGGGAGTGAAAAGCAATGAGCAGTTCTTC.